This T cell receptor beta chain was captured in a study of blood T cell repertoires in COVID-19. Study details: Both acute and convalescent COVID-19 samples were obtained from the United States, Italy and Spain. PBMCs, B-cell-depleted T cells, or T cells provided the cDNA or gDNA that made up the material.

TCRdb keeps only in-frame clones here, not all; method: immunoSEQ multiplex PCR. The sample carries some 80,000 clones, around 86% recorded once. CDR3 length: 13 residues. The germline V gene has CDR1 SGHNT and CDR2 YYREEE (reference sequence). Deletions cut 4 bases from V and 6 bases from J, with 11 bases between. Sequenced sample: peripheral blood. The rearrangement links TRBV5-4 to TRBJ2-1; no clear D gene. This TCR was recovered from a man in his forties or fifties with active or convalescent COVID-19. The CDR3 reads CASSPDTGNEQFF. Here the CDR3 DNA reads TGTGCCAGCAGCCCAGACACCGGCAATGAGCAGTTCTTC.